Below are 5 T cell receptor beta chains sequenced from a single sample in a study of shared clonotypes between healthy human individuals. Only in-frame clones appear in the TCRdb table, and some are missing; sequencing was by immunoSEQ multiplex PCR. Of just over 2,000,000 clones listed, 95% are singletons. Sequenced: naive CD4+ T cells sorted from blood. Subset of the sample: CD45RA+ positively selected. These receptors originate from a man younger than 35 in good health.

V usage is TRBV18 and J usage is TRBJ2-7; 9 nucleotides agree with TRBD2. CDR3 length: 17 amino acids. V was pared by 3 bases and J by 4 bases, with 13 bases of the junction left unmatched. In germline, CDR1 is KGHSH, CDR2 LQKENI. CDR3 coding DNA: TGTGCCAGCTCACCGGCGGTAGGTAGCGGGAGAGGTTACGAGCAGTACTTC. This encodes CASSPAVGSGRGYEQYF.

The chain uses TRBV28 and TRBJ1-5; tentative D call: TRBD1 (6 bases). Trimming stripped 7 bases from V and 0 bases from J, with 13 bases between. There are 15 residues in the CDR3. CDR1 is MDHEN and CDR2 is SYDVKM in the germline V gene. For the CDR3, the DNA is TGTGCCAGCACGTCCGGACAGAATAGCAATCAGCCCCAGCATTTT. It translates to CASTSGQNSNQPQHF.

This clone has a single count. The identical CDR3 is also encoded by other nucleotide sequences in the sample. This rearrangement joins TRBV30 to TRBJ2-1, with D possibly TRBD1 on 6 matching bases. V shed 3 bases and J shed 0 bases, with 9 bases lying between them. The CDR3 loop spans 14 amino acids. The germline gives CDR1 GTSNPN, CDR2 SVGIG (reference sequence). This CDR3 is CAWSRGSSYNEQFF. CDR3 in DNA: TGTGCCTGGAGCAGGGGCAGCTCCTACAATGAGCAGTTCTTC.

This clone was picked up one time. CDR3 sequence (DNA): TGTGCCAGCAGCTTTAGCGGCCGGAATGGAAACACCATATATTTT. Translation: CASSFSGRNGNTIYF. This chain uses TRBV5-6 with TRBJ1-3; D ambiguous. The CDR3 has 15 residues. The V gene's germline CDR1 is SGHDT and CDR2 YYEEEE. V lost 2 bases to trimming and J lost 3 bases, with 12 bases between them.

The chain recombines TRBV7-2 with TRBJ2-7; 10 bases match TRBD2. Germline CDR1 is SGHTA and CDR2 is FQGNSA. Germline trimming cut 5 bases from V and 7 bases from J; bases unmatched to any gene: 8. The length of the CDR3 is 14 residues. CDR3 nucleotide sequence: TGTGCCAGCAGCCAGCTAGCGGGGGATAATGAGCAGTACTTC. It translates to CASSQLAGDNEQYF.